A single sample gave rise to the 3 T cell receptor beta chains below, sequenced in a study of long-term antiretroviral therapy in people with HIV. Version v3.0 of the immunoSEQ assay was performed at survey level. TCRdb's table, derived via immunoSEQ multiplex PCR, lists solely in-frame clones and lacks some. The sample yields about 21,000 clones, around nine tenths seen once. Specimen: unsorted PBMCs, collected 2.3 years after starting antiretroviral therapy. The receptors come from a man aged 60-69 years with HIV.

The count of this clone is one. The V gene is TRBV4-2, the J gene TRBJ2-3, with a weak D call TRBD2 (6 bases). The V and J ends lost 3 bases and 6 bases respectively, with 16 bases between them. The CDR3 totals 15 residues. Germline V gene lookup returns CDR1 LGHNA and CDR2 YNFKEQ. CDR3 loop: CASSQGLITGDTQYF. The DNA for the CDR3 is TGTGCCAGCAGCCAGGGACTTATAACTGGCGATACGCAGTATTTT.

V is TRBV11-3 and J is TRBJ2-5; D perhaps matches TRBD2 (6 bases). V shed 1 base and J shed 5 bases, with 14 bases lying between them. There are 15 residues in the CDR3. Looked up from germline, CDR1 is SGHNT and CDR2 is YENEEA. The CDR3 nucleotides read TGTGCCAGCAGCTTAGGTTCGGGGGTCCTGGAGACCCAGTACTTC. Translated, it gives CASSLGSGVLETQYF. Full variable domain (missing parts from reference TRBV11-3 and TRBJ2-5): EAGVVQSPRYKIIEKKQPVAFWCNPISGHNTLYWYLQNLGQGPELLIRYENEEAVDDSQLPKDRFSAERLKGVDSTLKIQPAELGDSAVYLCASSLGSGVLETQYFGPGTRLLVL.

This chain joins TRBV7-2 and TRBJ2-2, with 7 bases lining up with TRBD1. Looked up from germline, CDR1 is SGHTA and CDR2 is FQGNSA. Unmatched junction bases numbered 3, after V lost 2 bases and J lost 0 bases. The CDR3 length is 16 residues. The chain's CDR3 is CASSLMGTANTGELFF. For the CDR3, the DNA is TGTGCCAGCAGCTTAATGGGGACAGCGAACACCGGGGAGCTGTTTTTT. Full variable domain (missing parts from reference TRBV7-2 and TRBJ2-2): GAGVSQSPSNKVTEKGKDVELRCDPISGHTALYWYRQSLGQGLEFLIYFQGNSAPDKSGLPSDRFSAERTGGSVSTLTIQRTQQEDSAVYLCASSLMGTANTGELFFGEGSRLTVL.